This T cell receptor (beta chain) was profiled in a study of PD-1 blockade in classical Hodgkin lymphoma. The CDR3 extends over 15 amino acids. With 0 bases removed from V and 2 bases from J, the gap between germline ends came to 11 bases. Per germline, CDR1 SGHKS and CDR2 YYEKEE (reference sequence). This clone was counted between two and nine times. The sample has other DNA sequences that encode this CDR3 too. Libraries were prepared by immunoSEQ multiplex PCR; TCRdb keeps only in-frame clonotypes and omits some of them. This repertoire shows roughly 17,000 clones, around 82% found once; its top ten account for roughly 12%. Noted time point: cycle 4 day 1 (C4D1), after more than five weeks of nivolumab. All patients relapsed after autologous stem cell transplantation, and brentuximab vedotin exposure varied.

The V and J genes are TRBV5-5 and TRBJ2-5, with D possibly matching TRBD1 (5 bases). This specimen was peripheral blood mononuclear cells (PBMCs), taken before the fourth cycle of nivolumab. The TCR was taken from a human donor with classical Hodgkin lymphoma. CDR3 protein: CASSLDGQGQETQYF. In DNA, the CDR3 is TGTGCCAGCAGCTTGGATGGCCAGGGTCAAGAGACCCAGTACTTC.